The 22 T cell receptor beta chains given below trace back to one sample, sequenced in a study of tumor-infiltrating lymphocytes in primary liver carcinoma. Reverse transcription of around 0.45 ug total RNA with a constant-region primer produced TCR beta cDNA. Libraries covering TCR beta were generated through three nested multiplex PCR rounds (using a slightly modified ARM-PCR). Researchers ran the first two PCR rounds for roughly 11 cycles each with TRBV1-TRBV30 forward primers and a C-beta reverse primer. MiXCR, applied by TCRdb to the multiplex PCR reads, yields one record per CDR3 protein. The data contain under 110,000 distinct CDR3 sequences, 55% to 80% of them singletons. Co-extraction yielded RNA and DNA from 20-30 mg of unsorted bulk tissue. Sequences were obtained from liver tumor tissue from sampling region 2. Documented subset: tumor region T2, inferior pole. The receptors derive from a woman aged 55-69 years with primary liver carcinoma and hepatitis B virus infection.

By share of the sample, this clonotype is medium-sized. The chain links TRBV11-2 to TRBJ2-5; TRBD1 might be the D (5 bases). This CDR3 is built from 14 residues. Germline CDR1 is SGHAT and CDR2 is FQNNGV. V was clipped by 0 bases and J by 6 bases, with 11 bases between them. The CDR3 DNA is TGTGCCAGCAGCTTAGATCATAGGGGAAAGACCCAGTACTTC. It specifies CASSLDHRGKTQYF.

This clonotype was seen once. At one end the junction does not follow the germline gene, possibly because of a read error. The chain combines TRBV5-6 with TRBJ2-1, with TRBD1 matching 11 bases. Germline assignment: CDR1 SGHDT and CDR2 YYEEEE. This CDR3 is 16 amino acids long. The DNA of the CDR3 is TGTGCCAGCACCTTGTCGGGACAGGGGGCCTACAATGAGCAGTTCTTC. Amino acids: CASTLSGQGAYNEQFF.

This clonotype occurred a few times. A much bigger clone sits one base away, suggesting this may be a read error. Here the CDR3 reads CAGSTRRWSFF. The CDR3 DNA reads TGTGCCGGCAGTACTAGAAGGTGGTCGTTCTTC. V gene TRBV28 combines with J gene TRBJ2-1; D perhaps matches TRBD2 (5 bases). The CDR3 contains 11 residues. CDR1 and CDR2 (germline): MDHEN, SYDVKM.

In regard to this clonotype: A much larger clone is a single base away; this may be a read error. This chain links TRBV5-1 with TRBJ2-2; D remains unclear. CDR1 is SGHRS and CDR2 is YFSETQ in the germline V gene. The CDR3 spans 13 residues. The CDR3 loop reads CASSSPNTEELFF. The CDR3 nucleotides read TGCGCCAGCAGCTCCCCGAACACCGAGGAGCTGTTTTTT.

This clonotype showed up just a few times. V gene TRBV29-1 combines with J gene TRBJ2-2; unclear D gene. CDR1 is SQVTM, CDR2 ANQGSEA, per germline. The CDR3 runs to 14 residues. V dropped 4 bases and J dropped 3 bases, with 12 bases sitting between them. The CDR3 region is CSVGPDRDTGELFF. The CDR3 region has the DNA TGCAGCGTTGGCCCGGATCGGGACACCGGGGAGCTGTTTTTT.

As concerns this clonotype: One end of the junction does not line up with germline, which may come from a read error. The V gene is TRBV4-1, the J gene TRBJ1-6; D remains ambiguous. Germline V CDR1 and CDR2: MGHRA, YSYEKL. The CDR3 consists of 16 residues. The chain's CDR3 is CASSPYLSSHNSPLHF. The CDR3 nucleotides are TGCGCCAGCAGCCCTTATCTATCCTCCCATAATTCACCCCTCCACTTT.

A note on this clonotype: With a much larger clone just one base away, this may be a read error. V is TRBV28 and J is TRBJ2-3; 8 bases map to TRBD2. The CDR3 contains 14 residues. Germline V CDR1 and CDR2: MDHEN, SYDVKM. In DNA, the CDR3 is TGTGCCAACAGTTTGACTAGCGAGGGGGATACGCAGTATTTT. It codes for CANSLTSEGDTQYF. The full variable domain, completed using reference TRBV28 and TRBJ2-3, is DVKVTQSSRYLVKRTGEKVFLECVQDMDHENMFWYRQDPGLGLRLIYFSYDVKMKEKGDIPEGYSVSREKKERFSLILESASTNQTSMYLCANSLTSEGDTQYFGPGTRLTVL.

On this clonotype: At one of its ends the junction is not consistent with the germline gene, which may arise from a read error. J is TRBJ2-2 and V is TRBV12-3 or TRBV12-4, with D possibly matching TRBD2 (5 bases). The CDR3 covers 14 residues. This CDR3 reads CASSLGSNTGEQFF. DNA of the CDR3: TGTGCCAGCAGTTTAGGTAGTAACACCGGGGAGCAGTTTTTT.

This clonotype occurred a few times. CDR3 loop: CASSQDRSGVRNSPLHF. The CDR3 DNA follows: TGTGCCAGCAGCCAAGATCGGAGCGGGGTTCGGAATTCACCCCTCCACTTT. V is TRBV3-1 and J is TRBJ1-6; D remains ambiguous. Trimming pared 0 bases from V and 7 bases from J, leaving 16 bases between. CDR3 length equals 17 residues. Germline CDR1 is LGHDT and CDR2 is YNNKEL (reference sequence).

The chain uses TRBV11-2 and TRBJ2-1; D may be TRBD2 (6 bases). Germline lookup yields CDR1 SGHAT and CDR2 FQNNGV. V shed 6 bases and J shed 5 bases, with 20 bases lying between them. This CDR3 has 16 amino acids. CDR3 DNA: TGTGCCAGCAGAGTACCGACTAGAGGGAGGAACAATGAGCAGTTCTTC. It yields the protein CASRVPTRGRNNEQFF. Filled out from reference TRBV11-2 and TRBJ2-1, the complete variable domain reads EAGVAQSPRYKIIEKRQSVAFWCNPISGHATLYWYQQILGQGPKLLIQFQNNGVVDDSQLPKDRFSAERLKGVDSTLKIQPAKLEDSAVYLCASRVPTRGRNNEQFFGPGTRLTVL.

Worth noting for this clonotype: At one end, the junction sequence differs from germline, possibly due to a read error. The chain links TRBV29-1 to TRBJ2-7, with D unclear. CDR3 size: 13 residues. Germline V gene lookup returns CDR1 SQVTM and CDR2 ANQGSEA. CDR3 DNA: TGCAGAGTTGAATTCCCTGGGTTGAGGGAGCAGTACTTC. It codes for CRVEFPGLREQYF.

Regarding this clonotype: A clone one base away is much larger, so this may be a read error. This rearrangement joins TRBV18 to TRBJ1-1; D perhaps matches TRBD1 (5 bases). CDR1 and CDR2 from the germline V gene are KGHSH and LQKENI. The CDR3 consists of 14 residues. Deletions cut 2 bases from V and 6 bases from J, with 13 bases between. CDR3: CASSPYSQGAEAFF. The CDR3 coding sequence is TGTGCCAGCTCACCATATTCCCAAGGGGCTGAAGCTTTCTTT.

With respect to this clonotype: The CDR3 carries no conserved terminal phenylalanine or tryptophan, so it likely arises from a read error. Because the CDR3's place on the DNA is in doubt, the DNA is left out and the CDR3 is given as listed by TCRdb. The chain carries TRBV5-4 and TRBJ2-5; the table calls TRBD1, which could not be checked here. The length of the CDR3 is 16 amino acids, counting both ends. Looked up from germline, CDR1 is SGHNT and CDR2 is YYREEE (reference sequence). The CDR3 sequence is CASSPGQTPSRETRYL.

V usage is TRBV6-5 and J usage is TRBJ2-3; tentative D call: TRBD2 (5 bases). The germline CDR1 and CDR2 sequences are MNHEY and SVGAGI. There are 18 residues in the CDR3. Between the trimmed V and J ends, which lost 4 bases and 1 base, there was a span of 21 bases. CDR3: CASSSSHAGGLGTDTQYF. In nucleotides, the CDR3 is TGTGCCAGCAGTTCCTCTCATGCTGGAGGCCTCGGCACAGATACGCAGTATTTT.

The table lists this clonotype with a count of one. This sequence joins TRBV6-2 or TRBV6-3 and TRBJ2-7; D gene ambiguous. Between the trimmed V and J ends, which lost 9 bases and 0 bases, there was a span of 21 bases. Germline CDR1 is MNHEY and CDR2 is SVGEGT. The CDR3 totals 16 residues. The CDR3 sequence: CARSQDHFASSYEQYF. CDR3 bases: TGTGCCAGAAGTCAGGATCATTTCGCCAGCTCCTACGAGCAGTACTTC.

This clonotype was counted ten times or more. The V gene is TRBV5-1, the J gene TRBJ1-1, with D unclear. The germline V gene has CDR1 SGHRS and CDR2 YFSETQ. The V gene lost 0 bases and the J gene lost 3 bases, with 9 bases spanning the gap. This CDR3 has 14 amino acids. This CDR3 reads CASSLGARDTEAFF. The CDR3 bases are TGCGCCAGCAGCTTGGGTGCCAGAGACACTGAAGCTTTCTTT.

This clonotype was seen only once. The rearrangement joins TRBV20-1 to TRBJ1-5; weak D call: TRBD1 (6 bases). The CDR3 covers 13 residues. Looked up from germline, CDR1 is DFQATT and CDR2 is SNEGSKA (reference sequence). The V end was cut by 3 bases, the J end by 5 bases, with 11 bases between. CDR3 sequence (DNA): TGCAGTGCTAGTTTAGGGGGGGATCAGCCCCAGCATTTT. It yields the protein CSASLGGDQPQHF.

Comments on this clonotype: A junction end diverges from the germline sequence, so it may reflect a read error. CDR3: CACSYSHGSGRETHYF. CDR3 bases: TGTGCCTGCAGCTACTCCCATGGTAGCGGGAGAGAGACCCATTACTTC. V usage is TRBV11-2 and J usage is TRBJ2-5; TRBD2 aligns across 9 bases. This CDR3 is built from 16 residues. CDR1 and CDR2 from the germline V gene are SGHAT and FQNNGV.

In regard to this clonotype: This clone may be a read error of a much larger clone one base away. The V and J genes are TRBV7-9 and TRBJ2-3; D call uncertain. From germline, CDR1 is SEHNR and CDR2 FQNEAQ (reference sequence). V was clipped by 5 bases and J by 4 bases, with 13 bases between them. CDR3 length: 14 residues. The CDR3 coding sequence is TGTGCCAGCAGCCACTCGGCATCCTCAGATACGCAGTATTTT. Translating it yields CASSHSASSDTQYF.

The V call is TRBV20-1, the J call TRBJ2-5; unclear D gene. Germline-derived CDR1 and CDR2 are DFQATT and SNEGSKA (reference sequence). V lost 6 bases, J lost 2 bases, and 10 bases lay in between. CDR3 length: 12 amino acids. The CDR3 DNA follows: TGCAGTGCCAGGACGGCTCAAGAGACCCAGTACTTC. It translates to CSARTAQETQYF.

Concerning this clonotype: A much larger clone sits a single nucleotide away, making a read error possible. The chain couples TRBV28 to TRBJ2-5, with TRBD2 as a possible D gene (6 bases). The CDR3 runs to 16 residues. Trimming removed 7 bases from V and 7 bases from J, with 25 bases in between. CDR1 MDHEN and CDR2 SYDVKM come from the germline V gene. Written as DNA, the CDR3 is TGTGCCAGCAAAAAGGGCCGGACTAACGGGAAGGGGACCCAGTACTTC. The encoded protein is CASKKGRTNGKGTQYF. The full variable domain, completed using reference TRBV28 and TRBJ2-5, is DVKVTQSSRYLVKRTGEKVFLECVQDMDHENMFWYRQDPGLGLRLIYFSYDVKMKEKGDIPEGYSVSREKKERFSLILESASTNQTSMYLCASKKGRTNGKGTQYFGPGTRLLVL.

The table lists this clonotype with a count of one. J is TRBJ2-5 and V is TRBV28, with unresolved D. Germline assignment: CDR1 MDHEN and CDR2 SYDVKM. This CDR3 region has 16 residues. Trimming pared 2 bases from V and 1 base from J, leaving 14 bases between. In nucleotides, the CDR3 is TGTGCCAGCAGTTTAAGTGGTTCGGGCAGCCAAGAGACCCAGTACTTC. Encoded protein: CASSLSGSGSQETQYF.